A selection of T cell receptor beta chains follows, all from one sample in a study of memory CD4+ T cells and cytomegalovirus serostatus. The table came from immunoSEQ multiplex PCR; TCRdb's copy has only in-frame clones and leaves some out. Among under 100,000 clones, around 80% were seen once, and the ten largest hold around 0.73%. The sequenced material came from memory CD4+ T cells from blood. These TCRs come from an adult in good health and CMV-seronegative. CDR3s leave out the opening cysteine and the closing phenylalanine or tryptophan. Clone size appears in some rows only: once, few, many, or a class for an expanded clone.

size	V	J	CDR3
-	TRBV27	TRBJ1-4	ASSLSKPGNEKLF
-	TRBV5-1	TRBJ1-2	ASAPREEWNGYT
-	TRBV5-6	TRBJ2-7	ASSLGGYERY
-	TRBV19	TRBJ1-4	ASKGEAEKLF
-	TRBV29-1	TRBJ2-5	SVGGQPGTETQY
-	TRBV5-1	TRBJ2-5	ASSFPERETQY
-	TRBV10-3	TRBJ1-1	AITDRGATEAF
-	TRBV9	TRBJ2-7	ASSVGGSSSYEQY
once	TRBV9	TRBJ1-1	ASSPRQNEAF
-	TRBV7-2	TRBJ1-4	ASSLEVAGGKLF
few	TRBV5-1	TRBJ1-5	ASSSDPNSGQPQH
-	TRBV7-2	TRBJ2-2	ASSLAAGVPGELF
-	TRBV14	TRBJ1-2	ASSQVNSYGYT
once	TRBV7-2	TRBJ2-6	ASSGQGTFTGANVLT
-	TRBV28	TRBJ2-7	ASSSLPLKDEQY
-	TRBV5-1	TRBJ2-2	ASSLASYTGELF
-	TRBV18	TRBJ2-5	ASSQRDKETQY
few	TRBV4-2	TRBJ1-2	ASSSANPGRLLRGNYGYT
-	TRBV5-6	TRBJ1-4	ASSLGQAWEKLF
-	TRBV15	TRBJ1-4	ATSRVRGPNEKLF
-	TRBV7-8	TRBJ2-2	ASSLAAGYTGELF
-	TRBV7-8	TRBJ1-3	ASSFSAGNTIY
-	TRBV19	TRBJ1-2	ASGYGGRGYT
few	TRBV30	TRBJ1-5	AWAPLGSNQPQH
-	TRBV11-2	TRBJ2-5	ASTSTSTLQETQY
-	TRBV11-1	TRBJ2-1	ASSRWGQGKYNEQF
-	TRBV6-1	TRBJ1-4	ASTRTNEKLF
-	TRBV6-1	TRBJ2-5	ASRRGEGAWETQY
-	TRBV5-1	TRBJ2-2	ASSLVWGGELF
once	TRBV6-1	TRBJ1-5	ASRGPSNQPQH
few	TRBV5-4	TRBJ2-5	ASRTGTGETQY
few	TRBV30	TRBJ1-1	AWSVGGLSTEAF
-	TRBV30	TRBJ1-3	AWSVEGGPGSGNTIY
once	TRBV5-1	TRBJ1-6	ASSSDAYNSPLH
once	TRBV7-9	TRBJ1-2	ASSPTGGYGYT
once	TRBV5-5	TRBJ1-2	ASSLGGQSYGYT
-	TRBV4-2	TRBJ2-3	ASSQEPGTQY
-	TRBV18	TRBJ1-5	ASSGGSNQPQH
-	TRBV13	TRBJ1-1	ASSHNQGANTEAF
-	TRBV9	TRBJ2-2	ASRYYGGAGGPGELF
-	TRBV11-2	TRBJ1-1	ASSLGGVNTEAF
-	TRBV10-3	TRBJ1-4	AISEGPGEKLF
-	TRBV30	TRBJ1-3	AWEQGAGNTIY
-	TRBV5-1	TRBJ1-1	ASSLGEGLNTEAF
-	TRBV28	TRBJ2-7	ASSSGGSGYEQY
-	TRBV5-4	TRBJ1-2	ASSLSGVYGYT
-	TRBV5-4	TRBJ2-6	ASSLGGPGANVLT
once	TRBV7-8	TRBJ1-5	ASRLTAGQAHSNQPQH
-	TRBV10-3	TRBJ2-7	AISFAGDYEQY
-	TRBV5-1	TRBJ2-1	ASSRLAGEIEQF
once	TRBV11-3	TRBJ2-5	ASSTDQETQY
-	TRBV28	TRBJ1-6	ASSFGGGVGSPLH